This entry concerns a single TCR beta chain. The V and J ends lost 2 bases and 0 bases respectively, with 12 bases between them. In germline, CDR1 is SGHVS, CDR2 FQNEAQ. The CDR3 is 16 amino acids. This sample is drawn from a study of blood T cell repertoires in COVID-19. The assay was immunoSEQ multiplex PCR, and TCRdb's table has in-frame clones only and misses some. The repertoire holds fewer than 200,000 clones, with approximately 80% as singletons. The source of this sequence is a woman aged 80 or older with COVID-19, enrolled during active disease. Sequencing was performed on peripheral blood. The chain couples TRBV7-8 to TRBJ2-3, with a tentative D call TRBD2 (7 bases). DNA of the CDR3: TGTGCCAGCAGCTTAATTGCGGGGGCCAGCACAGATACGCAGTATTTT. Residues: CASSLIAGASTDTQYF.